This T cell receptor (beta chain) originates from a study of human T cells and chemical hapten exposure. Study-level results: Since the donors had alopecia, their immune response may not be the same as that of healthy people.

Trimming pared 2 bases from V and 0 bases from J, leaving 19 bases between. Germline CDR1 reads ENHRY; CDR2 reads SYGVKD. CDR3 length: 18 amino acids. This clonotype has a single count. The antigen is not known. Time point indicated: patch test 3, about 24 weeks after DPC sensitization. This sample's treatment: therapeutic diphenylcyclopropenone sensitization with weekly scalp DPC. Individual cDNA molecules in this library carried unique molecular identifiers. TCRdb passed the RACE reads through MiXCR, listing each CDR3 protein once. The sample has some 170,000 distinct CDR3 sequences; around 30% are singletons.

Sequenced here: whole blood, sampled in connection with sensitization to the hapten diphenylcyclopropenone (DPC). The origin of this receptor is a young woman with alopecia areata. Some clones in this sample may be carry-over from other donors' samples. The chain joins TRBV10-3 to TRBJ1-1; possible D gene TRBD1, 6 bases. CDR3 in amino acids: CAISEGTGEQGMNTEAFF. The CDR3 region has the DNA TGTGCCATCAGTGAGGGGACCGGGGAACAGGGAATGAACACTGAAGCTTTCTTT.